This T cell receptor beta chain was retrieved from a study of CD8 T cells in ankylosing spondylitis. The V gene lost 4 bases and the J gene lost 2 bases, with 11 bases spanning the gap. Germline-derived CDR1 and CDR2 are SGHDN and FVKESK. The CDR3 has 14 amino acids. TCRdb analysed the 5' RACE reads with MiXCR anew, one entry per CDR3 protein. The sample contains approximately 300,000 distinct CDR3 sequences, 20% of which appear only once. This clonotype appeared a few times. The chain joins TRBV14 to TRBJ2-5; tentatively, D is TRBD2 (5 bases). The sequenced sample consisted of blood, either unsorted or a sorted T cell fraction (not recorded which). The clonotype was recovered from a male donor with ankylosing spondylitis or in good health (not recorded which). The CDR3 DNA follows: TGTGCCAGCAGCCGTCGACTAAGTCAAGAGACCCAGTACTTC. Its translation is CASSRRLSQETQYF.